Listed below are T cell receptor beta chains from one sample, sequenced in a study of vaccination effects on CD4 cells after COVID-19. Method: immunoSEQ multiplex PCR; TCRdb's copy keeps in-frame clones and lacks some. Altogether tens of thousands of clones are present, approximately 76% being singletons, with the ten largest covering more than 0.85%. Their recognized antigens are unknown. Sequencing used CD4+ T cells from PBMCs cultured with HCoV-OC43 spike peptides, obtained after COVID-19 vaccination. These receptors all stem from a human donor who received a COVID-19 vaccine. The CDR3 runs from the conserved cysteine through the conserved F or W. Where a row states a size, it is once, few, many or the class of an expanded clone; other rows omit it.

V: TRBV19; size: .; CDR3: CASSKNQETQYF
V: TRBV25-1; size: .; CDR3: CASSRWGAAFF
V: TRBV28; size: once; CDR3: CASRGQGYGYGYTF
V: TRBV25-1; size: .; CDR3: CASSEAGGSNEQFF
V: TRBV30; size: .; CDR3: CASTDSPVGTEAFF
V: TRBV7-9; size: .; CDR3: CASSLGGINYGYTF
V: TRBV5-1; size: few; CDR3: CASSLGIPYNSPLHF
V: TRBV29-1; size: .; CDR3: CSVYVEVPGNTIYF
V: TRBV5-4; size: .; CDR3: CASSLGQWGGYGYTF
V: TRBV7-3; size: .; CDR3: CASSLSMSDEQFF
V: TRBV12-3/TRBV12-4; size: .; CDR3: CASSFSGNSPLHF
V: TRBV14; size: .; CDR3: CASSHVKSPGDEQFF
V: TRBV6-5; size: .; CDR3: CASSYRDIRFF
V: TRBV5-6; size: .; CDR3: CASSLRLRGPAGGYNEQFF
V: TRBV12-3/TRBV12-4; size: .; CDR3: CASSEETGPEAFF
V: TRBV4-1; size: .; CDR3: CASSQDAGNANYGYTF
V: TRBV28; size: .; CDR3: CASSPDRNGYTF
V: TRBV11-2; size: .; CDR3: CASSFRNGYTF
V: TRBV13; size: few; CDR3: CASSRRETGSTGELFF
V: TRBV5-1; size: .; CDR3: CASSLEGRGHGELFF
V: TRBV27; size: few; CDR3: CASTRRRGVRGEQFF
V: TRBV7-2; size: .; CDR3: CASSSGLYEQFF
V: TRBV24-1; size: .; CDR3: CATSSDDGYTF
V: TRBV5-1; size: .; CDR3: CASAGTSGANEQFF